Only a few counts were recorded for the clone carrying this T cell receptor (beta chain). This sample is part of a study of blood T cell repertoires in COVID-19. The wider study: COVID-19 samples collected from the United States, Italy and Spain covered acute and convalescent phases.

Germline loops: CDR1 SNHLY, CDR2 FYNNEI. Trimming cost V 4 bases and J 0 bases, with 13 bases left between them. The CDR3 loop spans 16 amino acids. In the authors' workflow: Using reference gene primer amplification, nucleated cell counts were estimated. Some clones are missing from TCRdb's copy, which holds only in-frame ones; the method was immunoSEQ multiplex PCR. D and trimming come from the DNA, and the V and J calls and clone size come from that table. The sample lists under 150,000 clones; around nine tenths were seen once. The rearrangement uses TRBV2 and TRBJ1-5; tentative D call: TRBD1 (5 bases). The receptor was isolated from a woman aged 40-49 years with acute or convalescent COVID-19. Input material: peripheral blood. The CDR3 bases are TGTGCCAGCAGTGTATTACAGGACTATAGCAATCAGCCCCAGCATTTT. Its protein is CASSVLQDYSNQPQHF.